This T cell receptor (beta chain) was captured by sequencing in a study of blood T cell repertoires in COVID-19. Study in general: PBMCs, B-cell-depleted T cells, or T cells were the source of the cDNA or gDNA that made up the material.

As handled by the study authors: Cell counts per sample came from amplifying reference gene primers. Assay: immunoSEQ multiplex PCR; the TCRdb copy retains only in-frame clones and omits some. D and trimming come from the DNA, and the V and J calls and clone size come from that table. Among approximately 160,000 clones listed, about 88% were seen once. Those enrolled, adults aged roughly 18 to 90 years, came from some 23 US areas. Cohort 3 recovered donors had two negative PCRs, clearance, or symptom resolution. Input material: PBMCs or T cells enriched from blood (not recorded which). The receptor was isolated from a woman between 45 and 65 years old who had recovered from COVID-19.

The chain's CDR3 is CATSDLKGSGREDTEAFF. CDR3 nucleotide sequence: TGTGCCACCAGTGATTTGAAAGGCTCAGGGAGGGAGGACACTGAAGCTTTCTTT. V and J are TRBV24-1 and TRBJ1-1, with D possibly being TRBD1 (5 bases). Germline CDR1 reads KGHDR; CDR2 reads SFDVKD. V lost 0 bases and J 3 bases, leaving 19 bases between the germline ends. This CDR3 region has 18 residues.